The 18 T cell receptor beta chains reported below all come from one sample, sequenced in a study of Ad26.COV2.S vaccination and SARS-CoV-2 variants. As to treatment: around 19 received Ad26.COV2.S at low or high dose, single or two shots; roughly 5 received placebo; per-sample allocation not given. The samples date from day 63 after the first vaccine or placebo injection. TCRdb's table, derived via immunoSEQ multiplex PCR, lists solely in-frame clones and lacks some. Of about 350,000 clones detected, about 86% appear once; the ten largest clones hold roughly a tenth. The sample was peripheral blood, taken in a trial of Ad26.COV2.S vaccine versus placebo. The receptors were gathered from a person between 18 and 65 years old who received the Ad26.COV2.S COVID-19 vaccine or a placebo.

The gene calls are TRBV4-3 and TRBJ2-5; possibly TRBD2 for D (6 bases). V was cut by 4 bases and J by 2 bases, with 11 bases left in between. The CDR3 loop spans 14 amino acids. Germline loops: CDR1 LGHNA, CDR2 YSLEER. CDR3 protein: CASSRGDGQETQYF. DNA for the CDR3: TGCGCCAGCAGCCGCGGGGACGGGCAAGAGACCCAGTACTTC.

This chain links TRBV28 with TRBJ2-5; 7 positions agree with TRBD2. CDR1 and CDR2 (germline): MDHEN, SYDVKM. The CDR3 totals 14 residues. V trimming: 2 bases; J trimming: 4 bases; junction bases outside the gene matches: 4. The CDR3 spells CASSLRGLLETQYF. CDR3 in DNA: TGTGCCAGCAGTTTAAGGGGACTACTAGAGACCCAGTACTTC.

This clone was observed a single time. V gene TRBV14 combines with J gene TRBJ1-2; D unresolved. V lost 2 bases to trimming and J lost 5 bases, with 12 bases between them. The CDR3 has 14 amino acids. CDR1 SGHDN and CDR2 FVKESK come from the germline V gene. CDR3 coding DNA: TGTGCCAGCAGCCAAATCCACCGATCGTATGGCTACACCTTC. Translating it yields CASSQIHRSYGYTF.

The gene calls are TRBV6-2 or TRBV6-3 and TRBJ2-5; no definite D call. V shed 1 base and J shed 5 bases, with 11 bases lying between them. The germline V gene has CDR1 MNHEY and CDR2 SVGEGT. The CDR3 sequence is 14 residues long. The CDR3 DNA reads as TGTGCCAGCAGTTACTATGAGGTCCGGGAGACCCAGTACTTC. This sequence encodes CASSYYEVRETQYF.

The chain recombines TRBV29-1 with TRBJ1-2, with D possibly TRBD1 on 6 matching bases. The germline gives CDR1 SQVTM, CDR2 ANQGSEA. V dropped 3 bases and J dropped 4 bases, with 12 bases sitting between them. The CDR3 is 13 residues long. The CDR3 sequence: CSVDAGVAYGYTF. In DNA, the CDR3 is TGCAGCGTTGACGCAGGGGTCGCCTATGGCTACACCTTC.

V and J are TRBV11-3 and TRBJ2-7, with 7 bases fitting TRBD2. The germline V gene encodes CDR1 SGHNT and CDR2 YENEEA. With V trimmed by 10 bases and J by 2 bases, 8 bases remained unmatched. The CDR3 has 13 residues. The CDR3 region has the DNA TGTGCCAACCCGCGGGGGAACACCTACGAGCAGTACTTC. Amino acid sequence: CANPRGNTYEQYF.

This chain links TRBV27 with TRBJ1-1; no clear D gene. The germline V gene encodes CDR1 MNHEY and CDR2 SMNVEV (reference sequence). Trimming shortened V by 2 bases and J by 3 bases, and 10 bases separated the two germline ends. The CDR3 is 14 residues long. CDR3 amino acids: CASSLRQVDTEAFF. CDR3 nucleotides: TGTGCCAGCAGTTTAAGGCAGGTGGACACTGAAGCTTTCTTT.

The genes are TRBV7-9 and TRBJ2-7; a weak D match, TRBD1 (6 bases). The CDR3 consists of 14 residues. Per the germline V gene, CDR1 is SEHNR and CDR2 is FQNEAQ (reference sequence). Trimming removed 0 bases at V and 5 bases at J, with 11 bases between. CDR3 coding DNA: TGTGCCAGCAGCTTAGCGGGGGCAGTCGACGAGCAGTACTTC. It is translated as CASSLAGAVDEQYF.

The chain joins TRBV3-1 (or the pseudogene TRBV3-2) to TRBJ2-1; D perhaps matches TRBD2 (5 bases). The germline gives CDR1 LGHDT, CDR2 YNNKEL (reference sequence). Trimming cost V 4 bases and J 0 bases, with 16 bases left between them. This CDR3 is 17 amino acids long. This chain's CDR3 is CASSRDPDFASYNEQFF. The CDR3 DNA is TGTGCCAGCAGCCGGGATCCGGACTTCGCCTCCTACAATGAGCAGTTCTTC.

The V call is TRBV7-3, the J call TRBJ2-1; TRBD1 might be the D (6 bases). Germline V gives CDR1 SGHTA, CDR2 FQGTGA. This CDR3 has 13 residues. V was shortened by 5 bases and J by 8 bases, with 13 bases between the two germline ends. The CDR3 loop is CASSPQGRDEQFF. The CDR3 DNA is TGTGCCAGCAGCCCACAGGGTAGGGATGAGCAGTTCTTC.

The genes are TRBV7-8 and TRBJ2-1; TRBD1 aligns across 10 bases. Germline V gene lookup returns CDR1 SGHVS and CDR2 FQNEAQ. J gave up 6 bases and V 5 bases, and 10 bases lay outside the gene matches. The CDR3 contains 16 residues. CDR3 sequence: CASSKAPGQGFNEQFF. CDR3 bases: TGTGCCAGCAGCAAAGCCCCGGGACAGGGGTTCAATGAGCAGTTCTTC.

The CDR3 region is CASSWHTGAYNEQFF. The CDR3 DNA sequence: TGTGCCAGCAGTTGGCATACCGGGGCCTACAATGAGCAGTTCTTC. The chain employs TRBV28 and TRBJ2-1; the D gene is possibly TRBD2 (5 bases). V gave up 4 bases and J gave up 2 bases, with 12 bases separating them. CDR3 length: 15 amino acids. CDR1 is MDHEN, CDR2 SYDVKM, per germline.

The chain employs TRBV11-2 and TRBJ2-5, with D possibly TRBD2 on 7 matching bases. The ends were cut back, 3 bases at V and 7 bases at J, with 15 bases in the middle. Germline V gene sequence: CDR1 SGHAT, CDR2 FQNNGV. The CDR3 spans 14 residues. CDR3 DNA: TGTGCCAGCAGCTTTGGCGGGGGCGAGGGGACCCAGTACTTC. It is translated as CASSFGGGEGTQYF.

The chain carries TRBV28 and TRBJ1-4, with a possible D match to TRBD1 (6 bases). The CDR3 has 14 residues. The germline V and J ends were trimmed by 2 bases and 8 bases, with 12 bases remaining between them. Per the germline V gene, CDR1 is MDHEN and CDR2 is SYDVKM. CDR3: CASSLDRLGEKLFF. CDR3 DNA sequence: TGTGCCAGCAGTTTAGACAGGCTAGGGGAAAAACTGTTTTTT.

The V call is TRBV7-2, the J call TRBJ2-5, with 8 bases aligning to TRBD2. The V segment lost 5 bases and the J segment 5 bases; nucleotides outside the gene matches: 10. Germline loops: CDR1 SGHTA, CDR2 FQGNSA. The CDR3 runs to 15 residues. The CDR3 DNA reads TGTGCCAGCAGCACCACGGGAGGGGGGGCGGAGACCCAGTACTTC. Translated: CASSTTGGGAETQYF.

The rearrangement links TRBV15 to TRBJ1-3; TRBD1 is a possible D gene (5 bases). The CDR3 sequence is 17 residues long. Germline V CDR1 and CDR2: LNHNV, YYDKDF (reference sequence). V was shortened by 1 base and J by 0 bases, with 13 bases between the two germline ends. CDR3 in DNA: TGTGCCACCAGCAGAGTCTTCGGGGGAGGCTCTGGAAACACCATATATTTT. The encoded protein is CATSRVFGGGSGNTIYF.

The V call is TRBV3-1 (or the pseudogene TRBV3-2), the J call TRBJ2-3, with D unresolved. The V and J ends lost 0 bases and 5 bases respectively, with 9 bases between them. The CDR3 sequence is 14 residues long. In germline, CDR1 is LGHDT, CDR2 YNNKEL (reference sequence). Here the CDR3 reads CASSQEPRGDTQYF. The CDR3 nucleotides read TGTGCCAGCAGCCAAGAACCAAGAGGAGATACGCAGTATTTT.

The chain couples TRBV5-5 to TRBJ1-5, with D unclear. The CDR3 runs 13 residues. V was cut by 4 bases and J by 5 bases, with 10 bases left in between. The germline CDR1 and CDR2 sequences are SGHKS and YYEKEE (reference sequence). The CDR3 DNA reads TGTGCCAGCAGCAGAGACTCGTATCAGCCCCAGCATTTT. It yields the protein CASSRDSYQPQHF.